Listed below are T cell receptor beta chains from one sample, sequenced in a study of Ad26.COV2.S vaccination and SARS-CoV-2 variants. Generated by immunoSEQ multiplex PCR, the TCRdb table keeps only in-frame clones and is missing some. This repertoire shows 350,000 to 450,000 clones, over 75% found once; its top ten account for around 3.6%. Specimen: peripheral blood, collected in a trial of Ad26.COV2.S vaccine versus placebo. The source is a person between 18 and 59 years old who received the Ad26.COV2.S COVID-19 vaccine or a placebo. Each CDR3 is given with its conserved first and last residue. The D gene is left open where the match is weak. The size of a clone is reported for some rows only, either as once, few or many, or as a class for expanded clones.

j_call v_call d_call clone_size cdr3_nt cdr3_aa
TRBJ2-7 TRBV11-1 TRBD2 . TGTGCCAGCAGCCCAACTAGCGGGGAGTTCTACGAGCAGTACTTC CASSPTSGEFYEQYF
TRBJ2-7 TRBV2 TRBD1 . TGTGCCAGCAGTCTCGGGGACAGGGTGGCCTACGAGCAGTACTTC CASSLGDRVAYEQYF
TRBJ1-1 TRBV7-7 . . TGTGCTAGCAGCCGACAGGAGAACACTGAAGCTTTCTTT CASSRQENTEAFF
TRBJ2-1 TRBV7-9 . . TGTGCCAGCAGCTTAGAGTTAGAGAGCTACAATGAGCAGTTCTTC CASSLELESYNEQFF
TRBJ1-6 TRBV5-1 TRBD1 . TGCGCCAGCAGCTCCGGGACAGATAATTCACCCCTCCACTTT CASSSGTDNSPLHF
TRBJ2-1 TRBV6-5 TRBD2 . TGTGCCAGCAGTTATATCTCGACTAGCGGGTACAATGAGCAGTTCTTC CASSYISTSGYNEQFF
TRBJ2-4 TRBV25-1 . . TGTGCCAGCAGTGAATATGGTAGCGGTGGAGCCAAAAACATTCAGTACTTC CASSEYGSGGAKNIQYF
TRBJ2-3 TRBV12-5 TRBD1 . TGTGCTAGTGGTTTGACCCCGGGACAGCTCACAGATACGCAGTATTTT CASGLTPGQLTDTQYF
TRBJ2-2 TRBV5-3 . . TGTGCCAGAAGCTTCAGGGAGAACACCGGGGAGCTGTTTTTT CARSFRENTGELFF
TRBJ1-2 TRBV6-2/TRBV6-3 TRBD1 . TGTGCCAGCAGTTACCTTCCGGGACAGGGTAACTATGGCTACACCTTC CASSYLPGQGNYGYTF
TRBJ1-2 TRBV4-3 . once TGCGCCAGCAGCCAAGATCTAGGCAGCGAACTTGGCTACACCTTC CASSQDLGSELGYTF
TRBJ2-1 TRBV5-4 TRBD2 . TGTGCCAGCAGCTTAACGGGGGGGCCGAATGAGCAGTTCTTC CASSLTGGPNEQFF
TRBJ2-7 TRBV14 . . TGTGCCAGCAGTCGGACAGTCCGTCGGTACGAGCAGTACTTC CASSRTVRRYEQYF
TRBJ2-7 TRBV12-5 . . TGTGCTAGTGGTTTGGTATTTCAGGGGGGCAGGGGCCCCTACGAGCAGTACTTC CASGLVFQGGRGPYEQYF
TRBJ1-2 TRBV3-1/TRBV3-2 . few TGTGCCAGCAGCCAAGATGCGGCGGGTCGGGGCTACACCTTC CASSQDAAGRGYTF
TRBJ2-6 TRBV7-3 . . TGTGCCAGCAGCCTAAGGAGAAGCGGGGCCAACGTCCTGACTTTC CASSLRRSGANVLTF
TRBJ2-4 TRBV6-5 TRBD2 . TGTGCCAGCAGTCGACTAGCGGGGGGCCTAAACATTCAGTACTTC CASSRLAGGLNIQYF
TRBJ1-6 TRBV24-1 . . TGTGCCACCCTGGGGGGCATGGGGGATTCACCCCTCCACTTT CATLGGMGDSPLHF
TRBJ2-7 TRBV3-1/TRBV3-2 . . TGTGCCAGCAGCCAAGGCGGCTATGAGCAGTACTTC CASSQGGYEQYF
TRBJ1-5 TRBV7-9 . . TGTGCCAGCAGCTCAACAGGGCTACAGGCAGCCCAGCATTTT CASSSTGLQAAQHF
TRBJ2-1 TRBV3-1/TRBV3-2 . . TGTGCCAGCAGTGGCACCGTCAGAGGTGGTACGTTCTTC CASSGTVRGGTFF
TRBJ1-5 TRBV15 TRBD1 . TGTGCCACCAGCAGCCTTAACTTCGGACAGGGAGGGACCATTTCTTTTAGCAATCAGCCCCAGCATTTT CATSSLNFGQGGTISFSNQPQHF
TRBJ1-1 TRBV30 TRBD1 once TGTGCCTGGAGGGGGACAGGGGGCCGGACTGAAGCTTTCTTT CAWRGTGGRTEAFF
TRBJ2-3 TRBV9 TRBD2 . TGTGCCAGCAGCGTAGATACGGGGGGGCCGTCAGATACGCAGTATTTT CASSVDTGGPSDTQYF
TRBJ1-2 TRBV7-2 . . TGTGCCAGCAGCTTACCCAGTTCCTATGGCTACACCTTC CASSLPSSYGYTF
TRBJ2-1 TRBV5-5 . . TGTGCCAGCAGTCTACAGAGCGATGGCTCCTACAATGAGCAGTTCTTC CASSLQSDGSYNEQFF
TRBJ2-7 TRBV9 . . TGTGCCAGCAGCGTAGGCGGAAGCTCCTACGAGCAGTACTTC CASSVGGSSYEQYF
TRBJ1-2 TRBV4-1 TRBD1 few TGCGCCAGCAGCCAAGCAAACGGGACAGTCCCCCGTCGGGATAACTATGGCTACACCTTC CASSQANGTVPRRDNYGYTF